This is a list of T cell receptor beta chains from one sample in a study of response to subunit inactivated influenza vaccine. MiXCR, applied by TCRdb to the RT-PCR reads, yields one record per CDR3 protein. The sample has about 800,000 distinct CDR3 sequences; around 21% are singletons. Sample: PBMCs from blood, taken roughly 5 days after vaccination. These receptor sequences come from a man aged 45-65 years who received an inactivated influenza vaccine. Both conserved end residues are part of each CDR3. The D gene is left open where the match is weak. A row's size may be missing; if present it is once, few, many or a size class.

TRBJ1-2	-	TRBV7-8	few	TGTGCCAGCAGCTTACTGAACACAGGGACTAACTATGGCTACACCTTC	CASSLLNTGTNYGYTF
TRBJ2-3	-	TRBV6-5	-	TGTGCCAGCAGTTACGGGGCCACGGGACTCACAGATACGCAGTATTTT	CASSYGATGLTDTQYF
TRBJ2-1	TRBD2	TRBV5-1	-	TGCGCCAGCAGCGCGGGACTAACAACCTCCTACAATGAGCAGTTCTTC	CASSAGLTTSYNEQFF
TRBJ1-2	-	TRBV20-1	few	TGCAGTGCTAGCCACAGGGCCGGTGGCTACACCTTC	CSASHRAGGYTF
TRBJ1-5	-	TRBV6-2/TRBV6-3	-	TGTGCCAGCAGTTATATAGGGGGTCAGCCCCAGCATTTT	CASSYIGGQPQHF
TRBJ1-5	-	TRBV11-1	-	TGTGCCAGCAGCTCCTCCCGGGGCAGGGCAGGGAGCAATCAGCCCCAGCATTTT	CASSSSRGRAGSNQPQHF
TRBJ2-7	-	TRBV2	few	TGTGCCAGCAGTGCTGGAAACGGCTACGAGCAGTACTTC	CASSAGNGYEQYF
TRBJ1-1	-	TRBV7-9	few	TGTGCCAGCAGCTTAGGAGACAACACTGAAGCTTTCTTT	CASSLGDNTEAFF
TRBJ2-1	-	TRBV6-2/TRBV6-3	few	TGTGCCAGCAGTTACGGCACAGGGACGTACAATGAGCAGTTCTTC	CASSYGTGTYNEQFF
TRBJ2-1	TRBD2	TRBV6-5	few	TGTGCCAGCAGTTACACCCTAACTAGCGGTAGGGCTAATGAGCAGTTCTTC	CASSYTLTSGRANEQFF
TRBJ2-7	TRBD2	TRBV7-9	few	TGTGCCAGCAGCTTTCCTGGACTAGCGGGACGGGGGGAGCAGTACTTC	CASSFPGLAGRGEQYF
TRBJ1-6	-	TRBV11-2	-	TGTGCCAGCAGCCCGACAGATTATAATTCACCCCTCCACTTT	CASSPTDYNSPLHF
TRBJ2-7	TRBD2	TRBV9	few	TGTGCCAGCAGCGTAGGGTCTAGCGGATACTACGAGCAGTACTTC	CASSVGSSGYYEQYF
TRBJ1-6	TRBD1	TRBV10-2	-	TGCGCCAGCAGTGAGTATCGGGACAGGGGGTATTCACCCCTCCACTTT	CASSEYRDRGYSPLHF
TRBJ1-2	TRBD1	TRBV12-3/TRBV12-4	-	TGTGCCAGCAGTTTGAACGACAGGGTCTACGGCTACACCTTC	CASSLNDRVYGYTF
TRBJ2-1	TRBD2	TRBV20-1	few	TGCAGTGCTGGCCTACGGGCTAGCGGGAGATTTAGGCAGTTCTTC	CSAGLRASGRFRQFF
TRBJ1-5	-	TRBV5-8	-	TGTGCCAGCAGCTTGATGAGGATTAGCAATCAGCCCCAGCATTTT	CASSLMRISNQPQHF
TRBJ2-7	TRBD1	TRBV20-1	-	TGCAGTGCGTCGGGACAGGGGTACGAGCAGTACTTC	CSASGQGYEQYF
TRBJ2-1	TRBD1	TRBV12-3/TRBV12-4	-	TGTGCCAGCAGACCTGACAGGGATGAGCAGTTCTTC	CASRPDRDEQFF
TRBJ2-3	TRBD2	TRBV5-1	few	TGCGCCAGCAGTCGATCAGCGGGGACGAGCACAGATACGCAGTATTTT	CASSRSAGTSTDTQYF
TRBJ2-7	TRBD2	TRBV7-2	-	TGTGCCAGCAGCTCCTTGATAGCGGGAGTATACGAGCAGTACTTC	CASSSLIAGVYEQYF
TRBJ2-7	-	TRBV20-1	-	TGCAGTGCTCTAGCGACCGGGACGTCCTACGAGCAGTACTTC	CSALATGTSYEQYF
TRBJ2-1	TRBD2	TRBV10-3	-	TGTGCCATCACTCCGCGGGAGGGATACAATGAGCAGTTCTTC	CAITPREGYNEQFF
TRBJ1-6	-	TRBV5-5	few	TGTGCCAGCAGCTTCTCAGGGTATAATAATTCACCCCTCCACTTT	CASSFSGYNNSPLHF
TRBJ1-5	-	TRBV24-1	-	TGTGCCACCAGTCCCGCCGCCAATCAGCCCCAGCATTTT	CATSPAANQPQHF
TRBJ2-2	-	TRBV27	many	TGTGCCAGCAAGGTCGTTTGGTCCGCCCCCGGGGAGCTGTTTTTT	CASKVVWSAPGELFF
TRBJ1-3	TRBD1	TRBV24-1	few	TGTGCCACCAGTGATTCGGGACAGGGGGCCGGAAACACCATATATTTT	CATSDSGQGAGNTIYF
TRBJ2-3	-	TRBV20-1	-	TGCAGTGCTAACCGTTGGGACTCGGATACGCAGTATTTT	CSANRWDSDTQYF
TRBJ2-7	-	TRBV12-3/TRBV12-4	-	TGTGCCAGCAGCCGGGATGAGGGGGAAGTCTACGAGCAGTACTTC	CASSRDEGEVYEQYF
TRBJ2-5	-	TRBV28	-	TGTGCCAGCAGGAGAGGGGGGTACCAAGAGACCCAGTACTTC	CASRRGGYQETQYF
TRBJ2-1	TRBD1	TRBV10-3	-	TGTGCCATCAGTGAGTTTCTTACGACAGGGAGTGTGGTAGAGCAGTTCTTC	CAISEFLTTGSVVEQFF
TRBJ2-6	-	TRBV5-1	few	TGCGCCTTACGAAGAGGGGCACCCCTCGGGGCCAACGTCCTGACTTTC	CALRRGAPLGANVLTF
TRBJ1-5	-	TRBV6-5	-	TGTGCCAGCAGTTACTCAGGGCCCCCTCAGCCCCAGCATTTT	CASSYSGPPQPQHF
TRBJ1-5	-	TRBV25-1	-	TGTGCCAGCAGTGAAGGGTGGCAGCCCCAGCATTTT	CASSEGWQPQHF
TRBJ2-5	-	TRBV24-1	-	TGTGCCACCAGTGACCCCGGACACCAAGAGACCCAGTACTTC	CATSDPGHQETQYF
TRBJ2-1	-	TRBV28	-	TGTGCCAGCAGTGCCACGTTGGGCTATTACAATGAGCAGTTCTTC	CASSATLGYYNEQFF
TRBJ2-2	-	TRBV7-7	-	TGTGCCAGCAGCTTCGCCCTCGATTCGGGCGGGGAGCTGTTTTTT	CASSFALDSGGELFF
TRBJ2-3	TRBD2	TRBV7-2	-	TGTGCCAGCAGCTTAAGCGGGGGGGTTCTTACAGATACGCAGTATTTT	CASSLSGGVLTDTQYF
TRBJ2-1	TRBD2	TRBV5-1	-	TGCGCCAGCAGCTTGAGGACTAGCGGGGGAGGTGAGCAGTTCTTC	CASSLRTSGGGEQFF
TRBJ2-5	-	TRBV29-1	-	TGCAGCGTTGAATCCCTGATTGGCAGAGGGGGTGGGGAGACCCAGTACTTC	CSVESLIGRGGGETQYF
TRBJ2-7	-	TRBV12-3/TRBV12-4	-	TGTGCCAGCAGTTTAGCGGGGGCCCGCTACGAGCAGTACTTC	CASSLAGARYEQYF
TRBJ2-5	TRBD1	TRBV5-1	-	TGCGCCAGCCGAGGACAGGGGGCTAGGCGAGAGACCCAGTACTTC	CASRGQGARRETQYF
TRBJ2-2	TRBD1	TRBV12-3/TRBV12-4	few	TGTGCCAGCAGTTTGACAGGGAAAAACGGGGAGCTGTTTTTT	CASSLTGKNGELFF
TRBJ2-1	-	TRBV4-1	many	TGCGCCAGCAGCCAAGTCGGGGAGAGTCCCTACAATGAGCAGTTCTTC	CASSQVGESPYNEQFF
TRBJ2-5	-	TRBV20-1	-	TGCAGTGCTAGAGGATGGGCCAGCCAAGAGACCCAGTACTTC	CSARGWASQETQYF
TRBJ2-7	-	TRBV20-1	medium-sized	TGCAGTGCTGTCCGGGCCGGCTGGGGGGAGCAGTACTTC	CSAVRAGWGEQYF
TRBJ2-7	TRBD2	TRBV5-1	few	TGCGCCAGCACGGCTAGCGGGTATGACGAGCAGTACTTC	CASTASGYDEQYF
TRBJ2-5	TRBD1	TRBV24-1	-	TGTGCCACCAGTGCATGGGACAGCCAAGAGACCCAGTACTTC	CATSAWDSQETQYF
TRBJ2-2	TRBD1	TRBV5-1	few	TGCGCCAGCAGCCCGGACAGGGGATTATATACCGGGGAGCTGTTTTTT	CASSPDRGLYTGELFF
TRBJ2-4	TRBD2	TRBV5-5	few	TGTGCCAGCAGCCCCGTAGCGGGCGCAGCCAAAAACATTCAGTACTTC	CASSPVAGAAKNIQYF
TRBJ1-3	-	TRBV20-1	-	TGCAGTGCTAGAGAGGGGGCGGGAAACACCATATATTTT	CSAREGAGNTIYF
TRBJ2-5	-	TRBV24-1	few	TGTGCCACCAGTGATAGCGGCCTCCAAGAGACCCAGTACTTC	CATSDSGLQETQYF
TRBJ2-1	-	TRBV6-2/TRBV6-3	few	TGTGCCAGCTTAAAGAGCTCCTACAATGAGCAGTTCTTC	CASLKSSYNEQFF
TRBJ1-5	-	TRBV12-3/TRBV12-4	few	TGTGCCAGCAGTTTAGTAGGGATGAGCAATCAGCCCCAGCATTTT	CASSLVGMSNQPQHF
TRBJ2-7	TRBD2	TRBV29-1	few	TGCAGCGTTGAAGTGGCGGGGGTGGGCGGCTACGAGCAGTACTTC	CSVEVAGVGGYEQYF